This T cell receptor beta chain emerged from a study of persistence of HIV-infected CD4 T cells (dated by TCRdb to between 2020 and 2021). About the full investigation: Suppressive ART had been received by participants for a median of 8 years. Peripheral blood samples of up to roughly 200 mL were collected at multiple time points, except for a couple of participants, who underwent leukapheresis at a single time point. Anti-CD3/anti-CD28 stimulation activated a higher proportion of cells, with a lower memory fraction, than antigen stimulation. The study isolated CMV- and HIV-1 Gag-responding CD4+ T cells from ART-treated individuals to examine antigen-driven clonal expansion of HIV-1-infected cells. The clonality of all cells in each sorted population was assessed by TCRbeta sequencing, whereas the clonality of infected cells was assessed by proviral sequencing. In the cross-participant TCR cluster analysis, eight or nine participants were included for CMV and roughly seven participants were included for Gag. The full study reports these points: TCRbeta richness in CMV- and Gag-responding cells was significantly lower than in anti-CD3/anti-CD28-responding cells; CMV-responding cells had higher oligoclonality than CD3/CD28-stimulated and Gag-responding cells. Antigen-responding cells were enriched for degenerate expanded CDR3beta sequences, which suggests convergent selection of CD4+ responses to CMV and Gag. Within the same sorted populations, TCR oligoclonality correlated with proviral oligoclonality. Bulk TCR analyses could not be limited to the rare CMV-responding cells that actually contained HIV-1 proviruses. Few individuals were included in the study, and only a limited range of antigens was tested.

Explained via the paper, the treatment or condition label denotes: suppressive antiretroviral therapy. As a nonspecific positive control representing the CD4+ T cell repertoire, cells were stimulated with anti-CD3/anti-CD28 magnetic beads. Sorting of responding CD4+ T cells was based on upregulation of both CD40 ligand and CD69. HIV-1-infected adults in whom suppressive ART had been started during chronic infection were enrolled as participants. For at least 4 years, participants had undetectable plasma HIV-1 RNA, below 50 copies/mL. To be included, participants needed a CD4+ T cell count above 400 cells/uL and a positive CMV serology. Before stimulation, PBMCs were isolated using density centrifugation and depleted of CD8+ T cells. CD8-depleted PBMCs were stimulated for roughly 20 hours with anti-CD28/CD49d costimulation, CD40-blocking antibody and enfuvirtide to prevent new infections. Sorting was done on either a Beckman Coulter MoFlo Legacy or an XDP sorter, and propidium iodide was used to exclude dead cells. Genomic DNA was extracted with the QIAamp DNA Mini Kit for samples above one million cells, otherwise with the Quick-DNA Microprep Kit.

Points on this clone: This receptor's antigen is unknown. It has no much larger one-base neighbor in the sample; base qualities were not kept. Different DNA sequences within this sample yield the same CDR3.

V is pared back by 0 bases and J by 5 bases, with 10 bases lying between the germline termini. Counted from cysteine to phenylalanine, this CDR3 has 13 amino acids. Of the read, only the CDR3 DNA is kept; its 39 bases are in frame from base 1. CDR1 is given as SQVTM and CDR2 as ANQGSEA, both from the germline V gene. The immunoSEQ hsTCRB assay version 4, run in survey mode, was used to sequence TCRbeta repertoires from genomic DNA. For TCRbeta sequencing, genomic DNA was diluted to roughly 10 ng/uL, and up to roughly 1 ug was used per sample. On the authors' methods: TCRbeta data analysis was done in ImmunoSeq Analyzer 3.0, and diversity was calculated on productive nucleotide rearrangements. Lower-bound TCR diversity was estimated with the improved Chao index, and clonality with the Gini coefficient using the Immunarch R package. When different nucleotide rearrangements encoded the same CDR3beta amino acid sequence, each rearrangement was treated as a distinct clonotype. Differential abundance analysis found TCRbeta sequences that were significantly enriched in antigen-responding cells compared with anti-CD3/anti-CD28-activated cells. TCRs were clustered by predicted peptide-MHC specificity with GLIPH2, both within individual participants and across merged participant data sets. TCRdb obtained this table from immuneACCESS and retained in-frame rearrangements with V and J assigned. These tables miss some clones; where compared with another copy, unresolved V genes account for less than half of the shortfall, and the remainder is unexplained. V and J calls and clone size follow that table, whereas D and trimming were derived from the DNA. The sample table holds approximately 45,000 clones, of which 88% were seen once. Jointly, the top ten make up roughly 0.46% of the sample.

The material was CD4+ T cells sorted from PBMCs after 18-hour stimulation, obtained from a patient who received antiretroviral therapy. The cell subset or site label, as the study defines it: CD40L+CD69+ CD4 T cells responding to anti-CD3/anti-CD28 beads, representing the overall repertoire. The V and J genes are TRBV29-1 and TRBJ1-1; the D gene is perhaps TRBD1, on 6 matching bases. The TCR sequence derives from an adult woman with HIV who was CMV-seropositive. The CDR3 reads CSVEEGGGTEAFF. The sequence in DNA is TGCAGCGTTGAAGAAGGGGGGGGGACTGAAGCTTTCTTT.